This T cell receptor beta chain was recovered during a study of tumor and adjacent non-tumor tissue in lung cancer. Study background: The cohort had about 12 adenocarcinoma, a couple of squamous cell and 1 small cell patients. Aged about 30 to 76 years, patients included fewer than 11 men and 5 women with stage I to III disease.

The CDR3 spans 15 residues. Between the trimmed V and J ends, which lost 1 base and 9 bases, there was a span of 16 bases. Looked up from germline, CDR1 is SGHAT and CDR2 is FQNNGV. No cell sorting was done before RNA was extracted from the tissue. TCRbeta libraries were built with three rounds of nested PCR, modified from ARM-PCR. Each CDR3 protein is one row after TCRdb ran MiXCR on the multiplex PCR reads. The sample comprises roughly 200,000 distinct CDR3 sequences, approximately 74% of which are singletons, and approximately 26% rests with the top ten. This chain links TRBV11-2 with TRBJ1-5; a possible D gene is TRBD1 (5 bases). The source of this sequence is a man aged 55 to 70 with non-small cell lung cancer. Sequencing was performed on lung tumor tissue. The CDR3, as DNA: TGTGCCAGCAGCTTAGCCGGGGCAGGGCATCGGCCCCAGCATTTT. Translation: CASSLAGAGHRPQHF.